This is a list of T cell receptor beta chains from one sample in a study of OX40 agonist ivuxolimab in advanced cancers. The assay was immunoSEQ multiplex PCR, and TCRdb's table has in-frame clones only and misses some. This table holds tens of thousands of clones, around 85% found once. The material sequenced was CD4+ or CD8+ T cells sorted from blood, taken in a trial of the OX40 agonist ivuxolimab. Every receptor here comes from an adult with an advanced solid tumor such as melanoma, head and neck, liver or kidney cancer. Both conserved end residues are part of each CDR3. The D gene is left open where the match is weak. Rows may omit the clone size; those that give it use once, few, many or a size class.

J gene | V gene | clone size | D gene | CDR3 protein | CDR3 DNA
TRBJ2-1 | TRBV11-3 | - | TRBD2 | CASSSTGTSGLNEQFF | TGTGCCAGCAGCTCAACCGGGACTAGCGGACTCAATGAGCAGTTCTTC
TRBJ2-3 | TRBV29-1 | - | TRBD2 | CSAPGLAGGPNTQYF | TGCAGCGCCCCGGGACTAGCGGGAGGGCCGAATACGCAGTATTTT
TRBJ2-7 | TRBV11-2 | - | - | CASSLGGGGREQYF | TGTGCCAGCAGCTTAGGAGGGGGAGGAAGAGAGCAGTACTTC
TRBJ2-3 | TRBV7-3 | - | - | CASSPTAGTDTQYF | TGTGCCAGCAGCCCCACAGCGGGCACAGATACGCAGTATTTT
TRBJ1-5 | TRBV29-1 | - | - | CSVAKCRAGIQPQHF | TGCAGCGTTGCTAAGTGCCGGGCGGGGATACAGCCCCAGCATTTT
TRBJ1-2 | TRBV6-1 | - | - | CASSEAVPRVKYGYTF | TGTGCCAGCAGTGAAGCAGTTCCCAGGGTAAAATATGGCTACACCTTC
TRBJ2-1 | TRBV19 | - | - | CASRNSGEQFF | TGTGCCAGTAGGAACTCGGGTGAGCAGTTCTTC
TRBJ1-5 | TRBV5-1 | - | - | CASSLEGYSNQPQHF | TGCGCCAGCAGCTTGGAGGGGTATAGCAATCAGCCCCAGCATTTT
TRBJ1-1 | TRBV5-6 | - | TRBD1 | CASSPMDRENTEAFF | TGTGCCAGCAGCCCCATGGACAGGGAGAACACTGAAGCTTTCTTT
TRBJ2-4 | TRBV7-2 | - | - | CASSREVAKNIQYF | TGTGCCAGCAGCCGAGAGGTAGCCAAAAACATTCAGTACTTC
TRBJ2-2 | TRBV6-6 | - | - | CASSSWGAGELFF | TGTGCCAGCAGCTCCTGGGGGGCCGGGGAGCTGTTTTTT
TRBJ1-5 | TRBV6-5 | few | - | CASSYSVTGNQPQHF | TGTGCCAGCAGTTACTCCGTTACAGGCAATCAGCCCCAGCATTTT
TRBJ1-4 | TRBV15 | - | - | CATDPGARNGKLFF | TGTGCCACCGACCCAGGGGCTAGGAATGGGAAACTGTTTTTT
TRBJ1-1 | TRBV13 | - | - | CATKGGPGTPLMNTEAFF | TGTGCCACCAAGGGGGGTCCGGGGACCCCCCTCATGAACACTGAAGCTTTCTTT
TRBJ1-6 | TRBV19 | - | - | CASSTASTYNSPLHF | TGTGCCAGTAGTACAGCCTCTACCTATAATTCACCCCTCCACTTT